The subject of this entry is one T cell receptor (beta chain). Which antigen it targets is not known. It has no much larger one-base neighbor in the sample; base qualities were not kept. The CDR3 has 18 amino acids, counting the end cysteine and phenylalanine. The read is trimmed to its CDR3 DNA, 54 bases read in frame from base 1. The germline V gene (reference sequence) gives CDR1 as SEHNR and CDR2 as FQNEAQ. At the junction V is shortened by 6 bases and J by 8 bases; bases outside the gene matches: 22. In Seattle, one collaborating source enrolled patients while the infection was active and tracked those patients longitudinally over the course of disease. The collaborating institutions used their own protocols to collect whole blood in K2EDTA tubes. For TCRbeta analysis, collaborators shipped samples as frozen whole blood, isolated PBMCs, or DNA extracted from either of those sample types. TCRbeta CDR3 regions were amplified from genomic DNA using the immunoSEQ Assay, a bias-controlled multiplex PCR. The authors' analysis ran thus. Nucleated cell counts per sample were estimated from amplification of reference gene primers within the assay. To quantify the absolute abundance of each unique TCRbeta CDR3 rearrangement, sequence reads were collapsed and filtered. For each sample, productive Simpson clonality was calculated as the square root of Simpson's diversity index over productive rearrangements. This is the immuneACCESS table as TCRdb keeps it, with only in-frame sequences that have V and J called. A part of the clones is gone; compared with another copy, unresolved V genes explain less than half, and the rest is unexplained. The D gene and trimming were derived from the DNA, and the V and J assignments and clone size from that table. In all, the sample holds approximately 110,000 clones, and 90% to 95% of those were seen once. Jointly, the top ten make up approximately 2% of the sample.

The entry originates in a study of blood T cell repertoires in COVID-19 (dated by TCRdb to 2019 to 2021). Broadly, across the study: Samples covering the acute and convalescent phases of COVID-19 were provided by collaborators in the United States, Italy and Spain. The prospective study material was composed of cDNA or gDNA derived from T cells, B-cell-depleted T cells, or PBMCs. Subjects who had been exposed to COVID-19, were actively infected with it, or had recovered from it provided the deeply sampled blood TCRbeta repertoires that made up the dataset. The repertoires were released in a freely available public database meant as a resource for research on the immune response to SARS-CoV-2. The samples were drawn from the first 160 participants of the ongoing ImmuneRACE study and from 1,254 subjects provided by 6 global collaborators. The sample metadata nearly always contained a de-identified subject ID, COVID-19 status, age in years and sex. Where HLA class I and class II types were available, the types were taken from metadata supplied by the sample provider, not from assay-based typing.

Overall results and qualifications from the work: Clinical and demographic metadata were provided uncurated, with the amount varying by source and participant.

The receptor was derived from a man between 50 and 59 years old with COVID-19, enrolled during active disease. The sequencing sample was made of peripheral blood. The chain uses TRBV7-9 and TRBJ1-2, with 9 bases matching TRBD1. The nucleotides read TGTGCCAGCAGATTTTCCGCACTACTGGACAGGGGTACGGAGGGCTACACCTTC. This translates into CASRFSALLDRGTEGYTF.